The clone carrying this TCR beta chain showed up just a few times. Its antigen is undetermined. These data originate in a study of cytomegalovirus exposure and HLA in healthy donors. Study-level background: Around 77% of around 390 genotyped donors fell in the Caucasian-associated ancestry cluster.

Findings and limits, study-wide: The investigators catalogued 150 or so TCR beta chains as cytomegalovirus-associated.

Both 60 Vbeta primers and 13 Jbeta primers went into the PCR. The protocol was immunoSEQ multiplex PCR, while the TCRdb copy is restricted to in-frame clones and leaves out a portion. The data hold some 130,000 clones, with 74% observed a single time. Between the trimmed V and J ends, which lost 6 bases and 1 base, there was a span of 14 bases. This CDR3 has 15 residues. CDR1 is MNHNY and CDR2 is SVGAGI in the germline V gene (reference sequence). The chain has TRBV6-6 and TRBJ2-3; D is possibly TRBD2 (6 bases). Sequenced input: PBMCs. This sequence was found in a male donor in good health and CMV-seronegative. CDR3 sequence reads: CASSLGGAGTDTQYF. The CDR3 DNA sequence: TGTGCCAGCAGCCTCGGCGGGGCTGGCACAGATACGCAGTATTTT.